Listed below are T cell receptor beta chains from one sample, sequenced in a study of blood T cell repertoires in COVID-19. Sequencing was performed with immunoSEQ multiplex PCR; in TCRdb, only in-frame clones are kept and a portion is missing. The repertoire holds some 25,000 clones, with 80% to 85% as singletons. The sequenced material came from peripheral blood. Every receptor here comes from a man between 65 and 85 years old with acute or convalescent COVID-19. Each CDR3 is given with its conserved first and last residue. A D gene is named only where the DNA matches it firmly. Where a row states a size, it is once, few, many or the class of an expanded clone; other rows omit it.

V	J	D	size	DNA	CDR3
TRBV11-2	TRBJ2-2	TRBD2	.	TGTGCCAGCAGCAGACTAGCGGCGGGGGCCGGGGAGCTGTTTTTT	CASSRLAAGAGELFF
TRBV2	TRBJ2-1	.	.	TGTGCCAGCAGTGTAACCTCTTCCAGGGGCAATGAGCAGTTCTTC	CASSVTSSRGNEQFF
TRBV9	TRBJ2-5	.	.	TGTGCCAGCAGCGTCGGAGGCGGGTCCCAGTACTTC	CASSVGGGSQYF
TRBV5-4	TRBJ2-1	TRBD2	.	TGTGCCAGCAGCTTGGGTGGGGCTAGCGGGATTAATGAGCAGTTCTTC	CASSLGGASGINEQFF
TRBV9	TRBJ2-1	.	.	TGTGCCAGCAGCGTATACGACGGGAGCTCCTACAATGAGCAGTTCTTC	CASSVYDGSSYNEQFF
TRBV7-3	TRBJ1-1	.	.	TGTGCCAGCAGCTTAGCGGCGGGAAACACTGAAGCTTTCTTT	CASSLAAGNTEAFF
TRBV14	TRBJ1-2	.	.	TGTGCCAGCAGCCAAAATCGCTATGGCTACACCTTC	CASSQNRYGYTF
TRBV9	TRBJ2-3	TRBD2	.	TGTGCCAGCAGCGCCGCTAGCGGGACCTACACAGATACGCAGTATTTT	CASSAASGTYTDTQYF
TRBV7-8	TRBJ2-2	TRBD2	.	TGTGCCAGCGCCGTGGGAGCGGGGGGGCCAAAAACCGGGGAGCTGTTTTTT	CASAVGAGGPKTGELFF
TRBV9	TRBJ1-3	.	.	TGTGCCAGCAGCGTAGGTCAGACTTCTGGAAACACCATATATTTT	CASSVGQTSGNTIYF
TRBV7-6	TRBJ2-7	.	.	TGTGCCAGCAGCTTAGAGGCCTCAGGGGCGACCTACGAGCAGTACTTC	CASSLEASGATYEQYF
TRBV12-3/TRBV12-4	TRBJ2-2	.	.	TGTGCCAGCAGTTTTTTAGCGGCCGGGGAGCTGTTTTTT	CASSFLAAGELFF
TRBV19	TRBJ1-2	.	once	TGTGCCAGTAGTATGGTCAGGGACTATGGCTACACCTTC	CASSMVRDYGYTF
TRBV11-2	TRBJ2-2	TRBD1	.	TGTGCCAGCAGCGGGGACAGGGTGAAAACCGGGGAGCTGTTTTTT	CASSGDRVKTGELFF
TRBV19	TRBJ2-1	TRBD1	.	TGTGCCAGTAGTATACCCATGGGGACAGGGGGCTTTGAGCAGTTCTTC	CASSIPMGTGGFEQFF
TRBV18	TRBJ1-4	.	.	TGTGCCAGCTCACCACCGTCACAGGGAGAGGAAAAACTGTTTTTT	CASSPPSQGEEKLFF